Sequencing of this T cell receptor (beta chain) was carried out in a study of early T cells in non-severe SARS-CoV-2 infection. Study-wide background: RNA in bulk from unsorted whole blood was sequenced, and chains were unpaired. Study-wide findings and caveats: Anti-spike CD8 responses were favored by VDJdb matching, which missed private and CD4 specificities.

Points on this clonotype: What it recognizes is unknown.

Individual cDNA molecules received unique molecular identifiers. TCRdb redid the calling of the 5' RACE reads with MiXCR, one entry per CDR3 protein. The sample lists about 60,000 distinct CDR3 sequences, around 5.6% occurring once. This CDR3 region has 12 residues. Germline loops: CDR1 SGHDN, CDR2 FVKESK. Trimming took 6 bases from V and 3 from J, leaving 9 bases between them. The receptor was isolated from an adult who was a healthcare worker with PCR-confirmed SARS-CoV-2 infection or an uninfected control (not recorded which). Sequencing was performed on whole blood. The chain couples TRBV14 to TRBJ2-7; D is unresolved. This CDR3 is CASRGNHYEQYF. CDR3 DNA sequence: TGTGCCAGCAGGGGTAATCACTACGAGCAGTACTTC.